This is a list of T cell receptor beta chains from one sample in a study of T cells in tuberculosis. Clones were read by immunoSEQ multiplex PCR, and TCRdb kept only the in-frame ones, dropping some. The sample shows around 60,000 clones, about 86% of them seen only once. Sequencing was carried out using CD1b-GMM tetramer-negative cells sorted from PBMCs. The origin of the receptors is an adult woman with latent tuberculosis. Each CDR3 is given with its conserved first and last residue. Each record gives: clone size, J gene, V gene, D gene, CDR3 protein, CDR3 DNA. A D gene is named only where the DNA matches it firmly. Clone size is given for some rows only: seen once, a few or many times, or a class if the clone is expanded.

clone_size: -; j_call: TRBJ2-3; v_call: TRBV2; d_call: TRBD2; cdr3_aa: CASKESGGNTDTQYF; cdr3_nt: TGTGCCAGCAAGGAGAGCGGGGGAAACACAGATACGCAGTATTTT
clone_size: -; j_call: TRBJ2-1; v_call: TRBV29-1; d_call: TRBD1; cdr3_aa: CSSNRDRGNNEQFF; cdr3_nt: TGCAGCTCGAACCGGGACAGGGGCAACAATGAGCAGTTCTTC
clone_size: -; j_call: TRBJ1-6; v_call: TRBV4-2; d_call: -; cdr3_aa: CASSHGAASSYNSPLHF; cdr3_nt: TGTGCCAGCAGCCATGGGGCAGCGAGCTCCTATAATTCACCCCTCCACTTT
clone_size: -; j_call: TRBJ1-1; v_call: TRBV5-8; d_call: -; cdr3_aa: CASSPLQGWNTEAFF; cdr3_nt: TGTGCCAGCAGCCCTCTTCAGGGATGGAACACTGAAGCTTTCTTT
clone_size: -; j_call: TRBJ2-1; v_call: TRBV7-2; d_call: TRBD2; cdr3_aa: CASRPRTSDGEQFF; cdr3_nt: TGTGCCAGCAGACCAAGGACTAGTGATGGTGAGCAGTTCTTC
clone_size: -; j_call: TRBJ1-4; v_call: TRBV15; d_call: -; cdr3_aa: CATSREGRHNEKLFF; cdr3_nt: TGTGCCACCAGCAGAGAGGGGCGGCATAATGAAAAACTGTTTTTT
clone_size: -; j_call: TRBJ2-2; v_call: TRBV9; d_call: TRBD2; cdr3_aa: CASSVAREGTGELFF; cdr3_nt: TGTGCCAGCAGCGTTGCCAGGGAGGGAACCGGGGAGCTGTTTTTT
clone_size: large; j_call: TRBJ2-1; v_call: TRBV30; d_call: -; cdr3_aa: CAWSVQGGNYNEQFF; cdr3_nt: TGTGCCTGGAGTGTACAGGGGGGGAACTACAATGAGCAGTTCTTC
clone_size: -; j_call: TRBJ1-1; v_call: TRBV7-2; d_call: -; cdr3_aa: CASSLTGMNTEAFF; cdr3_nt: TGTGCCAGCAGCTTGACAGGCATGAACACTGAAGCTTTCTTT
clone_size: few; j_call: TRBJ1-5; v_call: TRBV6-4; d_call: -; cdr3_aa: CASRDSDGQPQHF; cdr3_nt: TGTGCCAGCCGAGACAGCGACGGTCAGCCCCAGCATTTT
clone_size: -; j_call: TRBJ2-7; v_call: TRBV7-9; d_call: TRBD2; cdr3_aa: CASSAGTSFYEQYF; cdr3_nt: TGTGCCAGCTCCGCCGGGACTAGCTTCTACGAGCAGTACTTC
clone_size: -; j_call: TRBJ1-5; v_call: TRBV19; d_call: -; cdr3_aa: CASSSNLQGYSNQPQHF; cdr3_nt: TGTGCCAGTAGTTCCAATTTACAGGGATATAGCAATCAGCCCCAGCATTTT
clone_size: medium-sized; j_call: TRBJ2-7; v_call: TRBV7-2; d_call: -; cdr3_aa: CASSLGGTLDEQYF; cdr3_nt: TGTGCCAGCAGCTTAGGCGGCACCCTCGACGAGCAGTACTTC
clone_size: -; j_call: TRBJ1-1; v_call: TRBV4-3; d_call: -; cdr3_aa: CASSPTTRPTEAFF; cdr3_nt: TGCGCCAGCAGCCCGACGACTCGACCCACTGAAGCTTTCTTT
clone_size: -; j_call: TRBJ2-5; v_call: TRBV7-2; d_call: -; cdr3_aa: CASSLAGEQETQYF; cdr3_nt: TGTGCCAGCAGCTTAGCGGGAGAGCAAGAGACCCAGTACTTC
clone_size: -; j_call: TRBJ1-2; v_call: TRBV20-1; d_call: TRBD1; cdr3_aa: CSAKRTGDYTF; cdr3_nt: TGCAGTGCGAAAAGGACAGGGGACTACACCTTC
clone_size: -; j_call: TRBJ1-5; v_call: TRBV30; d_call: TRBD1; cdr3_aa: CAWSSLQGKSNQPQHF; cdr3_nt: TGTGCCTGGAGTTCATTACAGGGGAAGAGCAATCAGCCCCAGCATTTT
clone_size: -; j_call: TRBJ2-7; v_call: TRBV6-1; d_call: -; cdr3_aa: CASSEVQGQEQYF; cdr3_nt: TGTGCCAGCAGTGAGGTCCAGGGGCAAGAGCAGTACTTC
clone_size: few; j_call: TRBJ2-5; v_call: TRBV11-2; d_call: TRBD2; cdr3_aa: CASSPGLAGSSWETQYF; cdr3_nt: TGTGCCAGCAGCCCAGGACTAGCGGGGTCGTCATGGGAGACCCAGTACTTC
clone_size: -; j_call: TRBJ1-4; v_call: TRBV7-6; d_call: -; cdr3_aa: CASSALSRRENEKLFF; cdr3_nt: TGTGCCAGCAGCGCGCTCTCCAGGAGGGAGAATGAAAAACTGTTTTTT
clone_size: -; j_call: TRBJ1-1; v_call: TRBV7-2; d_call: -; cdr3_aa: CASSPRGLIRNTEAFF; cdr3_nt: TGTGCCAGCAGCCCGCGAGGGCTTATTAGGAACACTGAAGCTTTCTTT
clone_size: -; j_call: TRBJ2-7; v_call: TRBV18; d_call: -; cdr3_aa: CASSPRRGSEQYF; cdr3_nt: TGTGCCAGCTCACCCCGACGGGGAAGCGAGCAGTACTTC
clone_size: -; j_call: TRBJ2-7; v_call: TRBV18; d_call: -; cdr3_aa: CASSPRPGVSSYEQYF; cdr3_nt: TGTGCCAGCTCACCACGACCGGGGGTCAGCTCCTACGAGCAGTACTTC
clone_size: -; j_call: TRBJ2-5; v_call: TRBV5-5; d_call: TRBD2; cdr3_aa: CASMPRAGGGMAQYF; cdr3_nt: TGTGCCAGCATGCCGCGAGCGGGGGGGGGTATGGCCCAGTACTTC
clone_size: -; j_call: TRBJ2-7; v_call: TRBV6-1; d_call: -; cdr3_aa: CASTLSYEQYF; cdr3_nt: TGTGCCAGCACCCTTAGCTACGAGCAGTACTTC
clone_size: -; j_call: TRBJ2-7; v_call: TRBV14; d_call: TRBD2; cdr3_aa: CASSQIRAGLDSYEQYF; cdr3_nt: TGTGCCAGCAGCCAAATAAGAGCGGGACTAGACTCCTACGAGCAGTACTTC
clone_size: -; j_call: TRBJ2-7; v_call: TRBV6-1; d_call: TRBD1; cdr3_aa: CASSEKTGWYEQYF; cdr3_nt: TGTGCCAGCAGTGAGAAGACAGGGTGGTACGAGCAGTACTTC
clone_size: -; j_call: TRBJ1-4; v_call: TRBV18; d_call: -; cdr3_aa: CASSPQGGDEKLFF; cdr3_nt: TGTGCCAGCTCACCCCAGGGAGGCGATGAAAAACTGTTTTTT
clone_size: -; j_call: TRBJ2-4; v_call: TRBV28; d_call: TRBD1; cdr3_aa: CASSLRGQIAKNIQYF; cdr3_nt: TGTGCCAGCAGTTTAAGGGGACAGATAGCCAAAAACATTCAGTACTTC
clone_size: -; j_call: TRBJ2-1; v_call: TRBV6-1; d_call: -; cdr3_aa: CASSEASGWYNEQFF; cdr3_nt: TGTGCCAGCAGTGAAGCCAGCGGGTGGTACAATGAGCAGTTCTTC
clone_size: few; j_call: TRBJ1-2; v_call: TRBV19; d_call: -; cdr3_aa: CASSPGGPANYGYTF; cdr3_nt: TGTGCCAGTAGTCCGGGGGGGCCGGCTAACTATGGCTACACCTTC
clone_size: -; j_call: TRBJ1-1; v_call: TRBV28; d_call: -; cdr3_aa: CASSVLRGTEAFF; cdr3_nt: TGTGCCAGCAGTGTCCTACGGGGCACTGAAGCTTTCTTT
clone_size: -; j_call: TRBJ1-1; v_call: TRBV11-2; d_call: -; cdr3_aa: CASSLWGRDTEAFF; cdr3_nt: TGTGCCAGCAGCTTATGGGGGCGGGACACTGAAGCTTTCTTT
clone_size: -; j_call: TRBJ1-3; v_call: TRBV5-1; d_call: TRBD1; cdr3_aa: CASSLIQGEGNTIYF; cdr3_nt: TGCGCCAGCAGCTTGATACAGGGGGAAGGAAACACCATATATTTT
clone_size: -; j_call: TRBJ2-7; v_call: TRBV4-3; d_call: TRBD1; cdr3_aa: CASSQGGGGHEQYF; cdr3_nt: TGCGCCAGCAGCCAAGGAGGGGGCGGCCACGAGCAGTACTTC
clone_size: -; j_call: TRBJ1-1; v_call: TRBV7-8; d_call: -; cdr3_aa: CASMGGAVEAFF; cdr3_nt: TGTGCCAGCATGGGGGGTGCGGTTGAAGCTTTCTTT
clone_size: -; j_call: TRBJ1-1; v_call: TRBV19; d_call: -; cdr3_aa: CASGHGQGMNTEAFF; cdr3_nt: TGTGCCAGCGGCCATGGCCAGGGGATGAACACTGAAGCTTTCTTT
clone_size: -; j_call: TRBJ1-1; v_call: TRBV10-2; d_call: TRBD1; cdr3_aa: CASSPGQGNTEAFF; cdr3_nt: TGCGCCAGCAGCCCGGGACAGGGGAACACTGAAGCTTTCTTT
clone_size: -; j_call: TRBJ1-6; v_call: TRBV27; d_call: TRBD1; cdr3_aa: CASSLTLDRAHLNSPLHF; cdr3_nt: TGTGCCAGCAGTTTAACCCTTGACAGGGCTCACTTGAATTCACCCCTCCACTTT
clone_size: few; j_call: TRBJ1-3; v_call: TRBV2; d_call: -; cdr3_aa: CASRRATSGNTIYF; cdr3_nt: TGTGCCAGCAGGCGGGCCACCTCTGGAAACACCATATATTTT
clone_size: -; j_call: TRBJ2-2; v_call: TRBV18; d_call: -; cdr3_aa: CASSPDRKTGELFF; cdr3_nt: TGTGCCAGCTCACCTGACAGAAAAACCGGGGAGCTGTTTTTT
clone_size: once; j_call: TRBJ2-2; v_call: TRBV2; d_call: TRBD2; cdr3_aa: CASTEREGKGGELFF; cdr3_nt: TGTGCCAGCACCGAGCGGGAGGGCAAGGGCGGGGAGCTGTTTTTT
clone_size: -; j_call: TRBJ2-5; v_call: TRBV19; d_call: -; cdr3_aa: CASSIGGQETQYF; cdr3_nt: TGTGCCAGTAGTATAGGAGGGCAAGAGACCCAGTACTTC
clone_size: -; j_call: TRBJ1-2; v_call: TRBV15; d_call: TRBD1; cdr3_aa: CATAYRTQGINGYTF; cdr3_nt: TGTGCCACCGCTTACCGTACACAGGGGATAAATGGCTACACCTTC
clone_size: -; j_call: TRBJ2-5; v_call: TRBV7-2; d_call: -; cdr3_aa: CASSLAGPMETQYF; cdr3_nt: TGTGCCAGCAGCTTAGCGGGGCCTATGGAAACCCAGTACTTC
clone_size: -; j_call: TRBJ1-3; v_call: TRBV28; d_call: -; cdr3_aa: CASSSPDRPSGGNTIYF; cdr3_nt: TGTGCCAGCAGTTCCCCCGACAGGCCCTCTGGTGGAAACACCATATATTTT
clone_size: -; j_call: TRBJ2-3; v_call: TRBV5-6; d_call: -; cdr3_aa: CASSSLEHRGATDTQYF; cdr3_nt: TGTGCCAGCAGCTCCCTCGAGCACCGCGGGGCTACAGATACGCAGTATTTT
clone_size: -; j_call: TRBJ1-1; v_call: TRBV2; d_call: TRBD1; cdr3_aa: CASSEETGGTEAFF; cdr3_nt: TGTGCCAGCAGTGAGGAGACAGGGGGCACTGAAGCTTTCTTT
clone_size: -; j_call: TRBJ2-7; v_call: TRBV7-2; d_call: TRBD2; cdr3_aa: CASSPTTSGGSEQYF; cdr3_nt: TGTGCCAGCAGCCCAACCACTAGCGGGGGGTCCGAGCAGTACTTC